This TCR beta chain was identified during a study of T cells in Graves' hyperthyroidism and ophthalmopathy. This CDR3 comprises 16 residues. Germline V gene data show CDR1 as SGHRS and CDR2 as YFSETQ. Study-level findings and limits: From stable hyperthyroidism, ophthalmopathy was set apart by a 13 V-J model. Most clonotypes expanded in thyroid above 0.001 were likewise present in blood.

Researchers barred patients who had uncontrolled infection, other autoimmune disease, pregnancy or lactation. There were TCR beta CDR3 regions amplified from RNA transcripts. The TCR CDR3 was amplified in a first-round RT-PCR using the HTBI primer set. A single record per CDR3 protein comes from TCRdb applying MiXCR to the multiplex PCR reads. Of over 650,000 distinct CDR3 sequences detected, 45% appear once; the ten largest clones hold approximately 7.2%. A remark on this clonotype: Its antigen is not identified. One end of the junction varies from germline; a read error may be responsible.

The sample comprised peripheral blood or thyroid tissue (not recorded which). The clonotype originates from an adult man with Graves' disease, either hyperthyroidism or ophthalmopathy (not recorded which). V usage is TRBV5-1 and J usage is TRBJ1-6; TRBD1 agrees at 9 bases. This chain's CDR3 is CASSQQQGAIDSALHF. In DNA, the CDR3 is TGCGCCAGCAGCCAACAACAGGGGGCAATAGATTCAGCCCTCCACTTT.